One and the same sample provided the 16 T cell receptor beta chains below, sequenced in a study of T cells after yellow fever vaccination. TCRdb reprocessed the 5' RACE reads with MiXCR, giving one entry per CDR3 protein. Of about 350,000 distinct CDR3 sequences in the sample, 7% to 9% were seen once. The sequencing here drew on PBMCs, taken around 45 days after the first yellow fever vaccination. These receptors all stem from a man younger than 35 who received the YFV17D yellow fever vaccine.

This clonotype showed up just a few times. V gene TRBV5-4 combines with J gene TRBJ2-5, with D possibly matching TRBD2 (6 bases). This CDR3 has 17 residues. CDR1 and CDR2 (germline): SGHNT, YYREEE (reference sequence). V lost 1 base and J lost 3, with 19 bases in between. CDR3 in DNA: TGTGCCAGCAGCTTGTTTGATGCAGGAGGGTCCAAAGAGACCCAGTACTTC. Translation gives CASSLFDAGGSKETQYF.

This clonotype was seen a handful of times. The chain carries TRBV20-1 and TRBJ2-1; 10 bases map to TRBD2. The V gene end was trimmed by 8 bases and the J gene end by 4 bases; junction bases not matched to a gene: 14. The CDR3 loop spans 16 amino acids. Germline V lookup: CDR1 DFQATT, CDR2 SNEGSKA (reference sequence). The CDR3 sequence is CSLKIAGGLRYNEQFF. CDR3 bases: TGCAGTCTAAAAATAGCGGGGGGACTTAGATACAATGAGCAGTTCTTC.

The CDR3 protein is CSARTSGPTDTQYF. CDR3 DNA sequence: TGCAGTGCTAGAACCTCAGGGCCCACAGATACGCAGTATTTT. The J gene is TRBJ2-3, the V gene TRBV20-1; maybe TRBD1 (5 bases). Per germline, CDR1 DFQATT and CDR2 SNEGSKA (reference sequence). The V gene lost 2 bases and the J gene lost 2 bases, with 11 bases spanning the gap. This CDR3 has 14 amino acids.

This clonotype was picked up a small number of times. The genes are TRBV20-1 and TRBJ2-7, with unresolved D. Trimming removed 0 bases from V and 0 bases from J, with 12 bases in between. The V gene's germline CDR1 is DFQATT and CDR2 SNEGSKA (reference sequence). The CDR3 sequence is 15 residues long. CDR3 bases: TGCAGTGCTAGAGACGATAGGGCCTACTCCTACGAGCAGTACTTC. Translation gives CSARDDRAYSYEQYF.

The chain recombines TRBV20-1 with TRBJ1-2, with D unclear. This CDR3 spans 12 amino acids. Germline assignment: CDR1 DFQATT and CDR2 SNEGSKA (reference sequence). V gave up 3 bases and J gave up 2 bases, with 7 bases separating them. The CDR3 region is CSASDGNYGYTF. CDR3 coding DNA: TGCAGTGCTAGTGACGGGAACTATGGCTACACCTTC.

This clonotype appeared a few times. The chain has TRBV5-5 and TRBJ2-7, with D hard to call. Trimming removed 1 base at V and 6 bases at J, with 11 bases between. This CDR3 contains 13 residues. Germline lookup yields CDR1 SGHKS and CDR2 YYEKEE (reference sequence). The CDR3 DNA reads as TGTGCCAGCAGCTTGAACGGGCAGACCGAGCAGTACGTC. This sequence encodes CASSLNGQTEQYV.

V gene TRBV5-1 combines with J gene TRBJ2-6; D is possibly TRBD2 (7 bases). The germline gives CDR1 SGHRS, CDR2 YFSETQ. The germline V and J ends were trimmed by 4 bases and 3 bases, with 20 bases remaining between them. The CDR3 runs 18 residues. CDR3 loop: CASSTRGGNSLGANVLTF. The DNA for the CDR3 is TGCGCCAGCAGCACAAGGGGGGGAAACAGCCTTGGGGCCAACGTCCTGACTTTC.

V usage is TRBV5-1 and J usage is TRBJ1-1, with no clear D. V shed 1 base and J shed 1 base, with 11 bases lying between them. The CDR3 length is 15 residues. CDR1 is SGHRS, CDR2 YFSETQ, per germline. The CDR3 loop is CASSLLWAENTEAFF. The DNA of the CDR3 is TGCGCCAGCAGCTTGCTGTGGGCGGAGAACACTGAAGCTTTCTTT.

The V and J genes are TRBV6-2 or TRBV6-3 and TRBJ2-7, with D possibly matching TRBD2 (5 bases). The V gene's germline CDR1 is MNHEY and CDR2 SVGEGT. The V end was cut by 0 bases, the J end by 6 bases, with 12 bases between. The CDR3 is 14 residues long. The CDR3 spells CASSYSGPGSEQYV. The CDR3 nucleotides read TGTGCCAGCAGTTACTCTGGCCCGGGGAGCGAGCAGTACGTC.

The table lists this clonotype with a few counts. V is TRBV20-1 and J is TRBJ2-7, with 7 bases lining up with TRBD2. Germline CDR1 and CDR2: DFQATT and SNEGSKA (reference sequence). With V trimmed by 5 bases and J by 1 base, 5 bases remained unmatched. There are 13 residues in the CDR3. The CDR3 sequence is CSAAGVLSYEQYF. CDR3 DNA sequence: TGCAGTGCTGCGGGAGTATTATCCTACGAGCAGTACTTC.

CDR3 sequence reads: CASSKDRGLADTQYF. Written as DNA, the CDR3 is TGTGCCAGCAGCAAAGATAGGGGGTTGGCAGATACGCAGTATTTT. The rearrangement links TRBV21-1 to TRBJ2-3; the table's TRBD1 call for D was not verified on the DNA. TRBV21-1 is a documented pseudogene. The CDR3 is 15 amino acids.

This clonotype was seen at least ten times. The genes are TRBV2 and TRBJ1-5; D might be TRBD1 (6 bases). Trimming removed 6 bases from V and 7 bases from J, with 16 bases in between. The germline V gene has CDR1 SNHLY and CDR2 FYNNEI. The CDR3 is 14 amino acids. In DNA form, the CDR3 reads TGTGCCAGCAGCGCAGAGGGGGGCTGGCAGCCCCAGCATTTT. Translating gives CASSAEGGWQPQHF.

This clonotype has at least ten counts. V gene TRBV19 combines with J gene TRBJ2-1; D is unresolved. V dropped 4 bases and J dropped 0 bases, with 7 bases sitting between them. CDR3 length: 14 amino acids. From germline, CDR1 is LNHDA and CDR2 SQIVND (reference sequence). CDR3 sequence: CASSRSGSYNEQFF. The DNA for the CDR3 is TGTGCCAGTAGTAGGTCAGGCTCCTACAATGAGCAGTTCTTC.

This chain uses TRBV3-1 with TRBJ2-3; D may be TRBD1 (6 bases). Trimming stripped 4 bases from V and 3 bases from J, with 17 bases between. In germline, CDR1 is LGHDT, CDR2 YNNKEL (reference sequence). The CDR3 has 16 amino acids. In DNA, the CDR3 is TGTGCCAGCAGCCGAAGGACAGAGGTTTGGACAGATACGCAGTATTTT. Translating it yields CASSRRTEVWTDTQYF.

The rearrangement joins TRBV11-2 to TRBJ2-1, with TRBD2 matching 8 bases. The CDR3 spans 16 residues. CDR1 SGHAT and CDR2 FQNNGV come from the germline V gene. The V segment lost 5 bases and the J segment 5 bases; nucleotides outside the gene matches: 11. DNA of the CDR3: TGTGCCAGCAGCCCGGGGGGGACTACACGGGACAATGAGCAGTTCTTC. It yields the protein CASSPGGTTRDNEQFF.

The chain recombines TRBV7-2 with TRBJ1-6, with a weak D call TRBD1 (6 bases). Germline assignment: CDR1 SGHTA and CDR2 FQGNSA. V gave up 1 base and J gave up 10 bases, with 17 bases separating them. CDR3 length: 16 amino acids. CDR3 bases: TGTGCCAGCAGCTTAGGGACTCCCGCGGGGGGCTCACCCCTCCACTTT. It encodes CASSLGTPAGGSPLHF.